These 10 T cell receptor beta chains were all obtained from the same sample, sequenced in a study of blood T cell repertoires in COVID-19. The protocol was immunoSEQ multiplex PCR, while the TCRdb copy is restricted to in-frame clones and leaves out a portion. The data contain about 140,000 clones, approximately 85% of them singletons. Source material: peripheral blood. The receptor source for this set is a man aged 50-59 years with acute or convalescent COVID-19.

This clone has only one observation. This chain joins TRBV5-1 and TRBJ2-3, with 9 bases identical to TRBD2. From germline, CDR1 is SGHRS and CDR2 YFSETQ. V was pared by 0 bases and J by 5 bases, with 7 bases of the junction left unmatched. CDR3 length equals 16 residues. The CDR3, as DNA: TGCGCCAGCAGCTTGGGTGGCGGGGGGGCCGTAGATACGCAGTATTTT. It codes for CASSLGGGGAVDTQYF.

The CDR3 sequence is CASSVGFALNQPQHF. The CDR3, as DNA: TGTGCCAGCAGCGTAGGGTTTGCCCTAAATCAGCCCCAGCATTTT. The chain recombines TRBV9 with TRBJ1-5; no reliable D call. V was shortened by 0 bases and J by 4 bases, with 11 bases between the two germline ends. The germline V gene has CDR1 SGDLS and CDR2 YYNGEE. The CDR3 has 15 amino acids.

V is TRBV7-9 and J is TRBJ2-4; possible D gene TRBD2, 7 bases. This CDR3 is built from 15 residues. V gave up 4 bases and J gave up 6 bases, with 16 bases separating them. The germline CDR1 and CDR2 sequences are SEHNR and FQNEAQ (reference sequence). CDR3 in DNA: TGTGCCAGCAGCTCCCAGATGGCGGGGGCAAACATTCAGTACTTC. Its protein product is CASSSQMAGANIQYF.

The DNA for the CDR3 is TGTGCCAGCAGGACCGGGACAGGGGTATACGAGCAGTACTTC. Encoded protein: CASRTGTGVYEQYF. The J gene is TRBJ2-7, the V gene TRBV28, with TRBD1 matching over 10 bases. Germline CDR1 MDHEN, CDR2 SYDVKM. This CDR3 region has 14 residues. With V trimmed by 6 bases and J by 4 bases, 6 bases remained unmatched.

This clone has only a few counts. The chain couples TRBV6-5 to TRBJ1-6, with 7 bases aligning to TRBD1. Germline CDR1 is MNHEY and CDR2 is SVGAGI. V lost 7 bases, J lost 7 bases, and 10 bases stayed unmatched. CDR3 length: 15 residues. Written as DNA, the CDR3 is TGTGCCAGCACGGGGGCAGGGGGAGGAAATTCACCCCTCCACTTT. It is translated as CASTGAGGGNSPLHF.

This chain connects TRBV5-5 to TRBJ2-7; 10 bases fit TRBD1. The CDR3 contains 15 residues. Germline CDR1 SGHKS, CDR2 YYEKEE (reference sequence). V shed 1 base, J shed 6 bases, and the junction held 7 bases outside the gene matches. The CDR3 is CASSLTTGGVAEQYF. The CDR3 nucleotides read TGTGCCAGCAGCTTGACGACAGGGGGCGTAGCCGAGCAGTACTTC. The complete variable domain, with remaining parts taken from reference TRBV5-5 and TRBJ2-7, reads DAGVTQSPTHLIKTRGQQVTLRCSPISGHKSVSWYQQVLGQGPQFIFQYYEKEERGRGNFPDRFSARQFPNYSSELNVNALLLGDSALYLCASSLTTGGVAEQYFGPGTRLTVT.

This clone was counted only a few times. V and J are TRBV7-9 and TRBJ1-1, with D unclear. This CDR3 contains 14 residues. The germline CDR1 and CDR2 sequences are SEHNR and FQNEAQ (reference sequence). Trimming pared 1 base from V and 5 bases from J, leaving 11 bases between. The CDR3 protein is CASSLVGGETEAFF. For the CDR3, the DNA is TGTGCCAGCAGCTTAGTAGGCGGGGAAACTGAAGCTTTCTTT.

This clone was picked up a small number of times. The chain links TRBV10-2 to TRBJ1-2; 8 bases map to TRBD1. The V and J ends lost 2 bases and 1 base, in that order; junction bases with no gene match: 3. Germline lookup yields CDR1 WSHSY and CDR2 SAAADI. This CDR3 contains 15 residues. CDR3: CASSESRGLNYGYTF. The CDR3 DNA sequence: TGCGCCAGCAGTGAGAGCAGGGGGCTTAACTATGGCTACACCTTC.

The CDR3: CASSSQSQRGLYGYTF. In DNA form, the CDR3 reads TGTGCCAGCAGCTCCCAGTCCCAGCGCGGGCTTTATGGCTACACCTTC. The chain couples TRBV7-9 to TRBJ1-2; D unclear. This CDR3 contains 16 residues. Germline loops: CDR1 SEHNR, CDR2 FQNEAQ (reference sequence). Trimming removed 4 bases from V and 5 bases from J, with 20 bases in between.

V is TRBV2 and J is TRBJ2-1, with D hard to call. The V gene's germline CDR1 is SNHLY and CDR2 FYNNEI. This CDR3 comprises 15 residues. Trimming left V 5 bases short and J 0 bases short, with 11 bases between. The CDR3 is CASSIPVPSYNEQFF. The CDR3 region has the DNA TGTGCCAGCAGTATCCCCGTTCCCTCCTACAATGAGCAGTTCTTC.